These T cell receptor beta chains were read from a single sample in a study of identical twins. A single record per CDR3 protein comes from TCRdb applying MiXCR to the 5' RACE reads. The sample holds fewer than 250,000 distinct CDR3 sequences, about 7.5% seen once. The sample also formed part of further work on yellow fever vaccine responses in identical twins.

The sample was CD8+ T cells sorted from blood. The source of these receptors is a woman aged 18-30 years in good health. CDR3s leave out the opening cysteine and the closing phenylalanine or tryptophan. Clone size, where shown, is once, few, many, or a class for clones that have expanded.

CDR3 protein: ASTAGTGPYEQY
CDR3 length: 12
V gene: TRBV19
clone size: few
J gene: TRBJ2-7

CDR3 protein: ASSGKDRRGDGYT
CDR3 length: 13
V gene: TRBV12-3/TRBV12-4
clone size: few
J gene: TRBJ1-2

CDR3 protein: ASSYLTDTQY
CDR3 length: 10
V gene: TRBV6-6
clone size: many
J gene: TRBJ2-3

CDR3 protein: AISESDGSTQY
CDR3 length: 11
V gene: TRBV10-3
clone size: .
J gene: TRBJ2-5

CDR3 protein: ASSEGGTPSYEQY
CDR3 length: 13
V gene: TRBV9
clone size: .
J gene: TRBJ2-7

CDR3 protein: ASVGWTGQH
CDR3 length: 9
V gene: TRBV28
clone size: .
J gene: TRBJ1-5

CDR3 protein: ATSWLGLETQY
CDR3 length: 11
V gene: TRBV28
clone size: few
J gene: TRBJ2-5

CDR3 protein: ATSRDWPLAGPGNEQF
CDR3 length: 16
V gene: TRBV15
clone size: few
J gene: TRBJ2-1

CDR3 protein: ASSDAWREGSEQY
CDR3 length: 13
V gene: TRBV6-1
clone size: .
J gene: TRBJ2-7

CDR3 protein: AIRGSTAGRPGELF
CDR3 length: 14
V gene: TRBV10-3
clone size: .
J gene: TRBJ2-2

CDR3 protein: ASSEGQPYNEQF
CDR3 length: 12
V gene: TRBV13
clone size: .
J gene: TRBJ2-1

CDR3 protein: ASSSRTGDQYHSYEQY
CDR3 length: 16
V gene: TRBV28
clone size: .
J gene: TRBJ2-7

CDR3 protein: ASSFQASTGELF
CDR3 length: 12
V gene: TRBV28
clone size: few
J gene: TRBJ2-2

CDR3 protein: ASRALSNQPQH
CDR3 length: 11
V gene: TRBV6-6
clone size: .
J gene: TRBJ1-5

CDR3 protein: SARDSGDGRNEQF
CDR3 length: 13
V gene: TRBV20-1
clone size: .
J gene: TRBJ2-1

CDR3 protein: SARDSDRLAGGGQETQY
CDR3 length: 17
V gene: TRBV20-1
clone size: few
J gene: TRBJ2-5

CDR3 protein: ASSQDRIPQYQETQY
CDR3 length: 15
V gene: TRBV4-2
clone size: .
J gene: TRBJ2-5

CDR3 protein: ASSLGLAGVETQY
CDR3 length: 13
V gene: TRBV7-2
clone size: .
J gene: TRBJ2-5

CDR3 protein: ASKEQAGGLETQY
CDR3 length: 13
V gene: TRBV28
clone size: .
J gene: TRBJ2-5

CDR3 protein: ASSFRSSYEQY
CDR3 length: 11
V gene: TRBV5-1
clone size: many
J gene: TRBJ2-7

CDR3 protein: ATSDLRGTGELF
CDR3 length: 12
V gene: TRBV24-1
clone size: many
J gene: TRBJ2-2

CDR3 protein: ASSFSRRSYEQY
CDR3 length: 12
V gene: TRBV27
clone size: .
J gene: TRBJ2-7

CDR3 protein: ASGGPTDTQY
CDR3 length: 10
V gene: TRBV5-1
clone size: .
J gene: TRBJ2-3

CDR3 protein: ATSRDGPAGNTIY
CDR3 length: 13
V gene: TRBV15
clone size: many
J gene: TRBJ1-3

CDR3 protein: ASSIRDRESSPLH
CDR3 length: 13
V gene: TRBV21-1
clone size: few
J gene: TRBJ1-6

CDR3 protein: ASSPTREEAF
CDR3 length: 10
V gene: TRBV11-2
clone size: few
J gene: TRBJ1-1

CDR3 protein: SASNGDLTDTQY
CDR3 length: 12
V gene: TRBV20-1
clone size: many
J gene: TRBJ2-3

CDR3 protein: ASILMIGGAGNTEAF
CDR3 length: 15
V gene: TRBV7-9
clone size: .
J gene: TRBJ1-1

CDR3 protein: ASSGGQGQYGELF
CDR3 length: 13
V gene: TRBV12-3/TRBV12-4
clone size: .
J gene: TRBJ2-2

CDR3 protein: ASSQTPGPKSSTDTQY
CDR3 length: 16
V gene: TRBV23-1
clone size: few
J gene: TRBJ2-3

CDR3 protein: ASSETRQGSAPLH
CDR3 length: 13
V gene: TRBV6-1
clone size: few
J gene: TRBJ1-6

CDR3 protein: ASSPGSGYT
CDR3 length: 9
V gene: TRBV12-3/TRBV12-4
clone size: .
J gene: TRBJ1-2

CDR3 protein: ASSPRSLRGAYNEQF
CDR3 length: 15
V gene: TRBV11-2
clone size: .
J gene: TRBJ2-1

CDR3 protein: ASTGSSTGNEQF
CDR3 length: 12
V gene: TRBV5-1
clone size: many
J gene: TRBJ2-1

CDR3 protein: ASSEAGPADGYT
CDR3 length: 12
V gene: TRBV10-2
clone size: few
J gene: TRBJ1-2

CDR3 protein: ASSASEETQY
CDR3 length: 10
V gene: TRBV9
clone size: few
J gene: TRBJ2-5

CDR3 protein: ASSSGTGGYEQY
CDR3 length: 12
V gene: TRBV3-1
clone size: many
J gene: TRBJ2-7